Presented here are 19 T cell receptor beta chains from one specimen sequenced in a study of blood T cell repertoires in COVID-19. Some clones are missing from TCRdb's copy, which holds only in-frame ones; the method was immunoSEQ multiplex PCR. This repertoire shows over 150,000 clones, about 90% found once; its top ten account for under 0.6%. Sequencing was performed on peripheral blood. These receptors were taken from a man aged 50 to 60 with acute or convalescent COVID-19.

The gene calls are TRBV5-5 and TRBJ1-3; possibly TRBD1 for D (6 bases). Trimming took 4 bases from V and 5 from J, leaving 13 bases between them. The CDR3 contains 14 residues. The V gene's germline CDR1 is SGHKS and CDR2 YYEKEE (reference sequence). The DNA of the CDR3 is TGTGCCAGCAGCACCCGACAGGAGCGAAACACCATATATTTT. The encoded protein is CASSTRQERNTIYF.

To note about this clone: The identical CDR3 is also encoded by other nucleotide sequences in the sample. V is TRBV7-8 and J is TRBJ1-5; D remains unclear. V lost 1 base and J 5 bases, leaving 6 bases between the germline ends. This CDR3 has 13 amino acids. The germline gives CDR1 SGHVS, CDR2 FQNEAQ. For the CDR3, the DNA is TGTGCCAGCAGCTTAGGTCCGGATCAGCCCCAGCATTTT. It is translated as CASSLGPDQPQHF. The whole variable domain, filled in from reference TRBV7-8 and TRBJ1-5, reads GAGVSQSPRYKVAKRGQDVALRCDPISGHVSLFWYQQALGQGPEFLTYFQNEAQLDKSGLPSDRFFAERPEGSVSTLKIQRTQQEDSAVYLCASSLGPDQPQHFGDGTRLSIL.

V usage is TRBV4-1 and J usage is TRBJ1-4, with TRBD1 matching 7 bases. The CDR3 has 17 amino acids. V dropped 4 bases and J dropped 0; count of bases not matched to a gene: 8. From germline, CDR1 is MGHRA and CDR2 YSYEKL. CDR3 coding DNA: TGCGCCAGCAGCCCCGCCGACAGGGTTACAACTAATGAAAAACTGTTTTTT. This encodes CASSPADRVTTNEKLFF.

The DNA for the CDR3 is TGTGCCAGCAGGACCGGTGAAGGGGGCGGCAATGAGCAGTTCTTC. Translated, it gives CASRTGEGGGNEQFF. This sequence joins TRBV6-5 and TRBJ2-1, with 7 bases aligning to TRBD1. Germline V gene lookup returns CDR1 MNHEY and CDR2 SVGAGI. J gave up 6 bases and V 6 bases, and 11 bases lay outside the gene matches. CDR3 length: 15 amino acids.

The chain uses TRBV28 and TRBJ2-3, with a possible D match to TRBD1 (5 bases). CDR1 MDHEN and CDR2 SYDVKM come from the germline V gene. Trimming cost V 9 bases and J 12 bases, with 13 bases left between them. This CDR3 is 10 amino acids long. This CDR3 is CASGAGLQYF. The CDR3, as DNA: TGTGCCAGTGGGGCAGGGCTACAGTATTTT.

V and J are TRBV11-3 and TRBJ2-4, with D possibly TRBD2 on 5 matching bases. The V and J ends lost 6 bases and 1 base respectively, with 10 bases between them. Germline-derived CDR1 and CDR2 are SGHNT and YENEEA. This CDR3 is built from 14 residues. In DNA form, the CDR3 reads TGTGCCAGCAGTTCACCGGGGGCCAAAAACATTCAGTACTTC. Translation gives CASSSPGAKNIQYF.

This rearrangement joins TRBV2 to TRBJ1-5; TRBD1 aligns across 11 bases. Germline V gives CDR1 SNHLY, CDR2 FYNNEI. This CDR3 is built from 14 residues. Trimming removed 5 bases from V and 6 bases from J; junction bases left unmatched: 3. The CDR3 DNA is TGTGCCAGCAGTTGGACAGGGGGCCGTCAGCCCCAGCATTTT. Its translation: CASSWTGGRQPQHF.

This clone was seen just once. This chain uses TRBV29-1 with TRBJ2-6; the match to TRBD1 covers 7 bases. The CDR3 has 15 amino acids. Germline CDR1 is SQVTM and CDR2 is ANQGSEA. Trimming took 4 bases from V and 0 from J; bases not matched to a gene: 3. In DNA, the CDR3 is TGCAGCGTTGGGGACAGTTACTCTGGGGCCAACGTCCTGACTTTC. This translates into CSVGDSYSGANVLTF.

CDR3 residues: CASSQRPHGLAGVGSSYNEQFF. CDR3 nucleotides: TGCGCCAGCAGCCAGAGGCCCCATGGCTTGGCGGGGGTCGGCAGCTCCTACAATGAGCAGTTCTTC. The chain joins TRBV4-1 to TRBJ2-1; 7 bases map to TRBD2. V lost 3 bases and J lost 0; bases outside the gene matches: 23. From germline, CDR1 is MGHRA and CDR2 YSYEKL. The CDR3 is made up of 22 amino acids.

V gene TRBV27 combines with J gene TRBJ2-7, with D hard to call. V dropped 6 bases and J dropped 1 base, with 16 bases sitting between them. There are 15 residues in the CDR3. Germline V gene lookup returns CDR1 MNHEY and CDR2 SMNVEV (reference sequence). Here the CDR3 reads CASSRSALRSYEQYF. The CDR3 DNA follows: TGTGCCAGCAGCCGTTCAGCTTTGCGGTCCTACGAGCAGTACTTC.

The chain couples TRBV6-5 to TRBJ1-4; possible D gene TRBD1, 6 bases. V was shortened by 8 bases and J by 0 bases, with 13 bases between the two germline ends. Germline-derived CDR1 and CDR2 are MNHEY and SVGAGI. The CDR3 contains 15 residues. CDR3 amino acids: CASSWDTATNEKLFF. The CDR3 DNA sequence: TGTGCCAGCTCGTGGGACACCGCAACTAATGAAAAACTGTTTTTT.

V and J are TRBV7-8 and TRBJ2-2; 11 positions agree with TRBD1. Germline CDR1 and CDR2: SGHVS and FQNEAQ. J gave up 4 bases and V 4 bases, and 11 bases lay outside the gene matches. CDR3 size: 18 residues. The CDR3 DNA reads TGTGCCAGCAGCTCGAGGGGGACAGGGGGTAGACCCACCGGGGAGCTGTTTTTT. Protein: CASSSRGTGGRPTGELFF.

The gene calls are TRBV30 and TRBJ1-1; D unresolved. Trimming shortened V by 2 bases and J by 9 bases, and 16 bases separated the two germline ends. The CDR3 totals 13 residues. CDR1 GTSNPN and CDR2 SVGIG come from the germline V gene (reference sequence). This CDR3 is CAWSSPSPGKAFF. The CDR3 DNA reads as TGTGCCTGGAGTTCACCGAGCCCGGGGAAAGCTTTCTTT.

V and J are TRBV27 and TRBJ1-1; D is uncertain. Germline V CDR1 and CDR2: MNHEY, SMNVEV (reference sequence). The CDR3 loop spans 13 amino acids. V dropped 2 bases and J dropped 1 base, with 5 bases sitting between them. In DNA, the CDR3 is TGTGCCAGCAGTTTAAGACAGAACACTGAAGCTTTCTTT. Translated: CASSLRQNTEAFF.

CDR3 loop: CASSRQGIEAFF. The DNA for the CDR3 is TGTGCCAGCAGTCGACAGGGGATTGAAGCTTTCTTT. This sequence joins TRBV7-2 and TRBJ1-1; TRBD1 matches 8 bases. Germline V gene data show CDR1 as SGHTA and CDR2 as FQGNSA. This CDR3 has 12 amino acids. V lost 6 bases to trimming and J lost 7 bases; unmatched junction nucleotides: 4. The variable domain in full, completed from reference TRBV7-2 and TRBJ1-1, reads GAGVSQSPSNKVTEKGKDVELRCDPISGHTALYWYRQSLGQGLEFLIYFQGNSAPDKSGLPSDRFSAERTGGSVSTLTIQRTQQEDSAVYLCASSRQGIEAFFGQGTRLTVV.

J is TRBJ2-6 and V is TRBV5-5; no definite D call. Germline loops: CDR1 SGHKS, CDR2 YYEKEE (reference sequence). V was trimmed by 4 bases and J by 0 bases, leaving 11 bases between them. The CDR3 is 16 residues long. The CDR3 DNA follows: TGTGCCAGCAGCCTAGAGGTCAGCTCTGGGGCCAACGTCCTGACTTTC. This codes for CASSLEVSSGANVLTF.

This chain joins TRBV5-6 and TRBJ1-2; no clear D gene. V was trimmed by 2 bases and J by 1 base, leaving 6 bases between them. The CDR3 has 13 amino acids. Germline V gene lookup returns CDR1 SGHDT and CDR2 YYEEEE. CDR3 amino acids: CASSFPGNYGYTF. The CDR3 DNA follows: TGTGCCAGCAGCTTTCCGGGTAACTATGGCTACACCTTC.

This clone was detected only a few times. The CDR3 sequence: CASRGTGIYEQYF. The CDR3 DNA sequence: TGTGCCAGCAGGGGGACAGGGATCTACGAGCAGTACTTC. This rearrangement joins TRBV2 to TRBJ2-7, with TRBD1 identical over 9 bases. Per germline, CDR1 SNHLY and CDR2 FYNNEI. This CDR3 region has 13 residues. V shed 6 bases and J 3 bases; nucleotides not matched to a gene: 3.

This sequence joins TRBV11-2 and TRBJ2-3; possibly TRBD1 for D (5 bases). V was trimmed by 5 bases and J by 2 bases, leaving 26 bases between them. Germline V gives CDR1 SGHAT, CDR2 FQNNGV. The CDR3 has 19 amino acids. In nucleotides, the CDR3 is TGTGCCAGCAGCACAATCTGGCAGGGCACACACACTCACACAGATACGCAGTATTTT. This translates into CASSTIWQGTHTHTDTQYF. The full variable domain, rest sourced from reference TRBV11-2 and TRBJ2-3, is EAGVAQSPRYKIIEKRQSVAFWCNPISGHATLYWYQQILGQGPKLLIQFQNNGVVDDSQLPKDRFSAERLKGVDSTLKIQPAKLEDSAVYLCASSTIWQGTHTHTDTQYFGPGTRLTVL.